The sequence of this T cell receptor (beta chain) was determined in a study of tumor and adjacent non-tumor tissue in lung cancer (dated by TCRdb to the late 2010s). With respect to the entire study: The cohort included 12 adenocarcinoma, a couple of squamous cell carcinoma and 1 small cell lung cancer patients. The approximately 15 enrolled patients, of whom some ten were men and 5 were women, were aged about 30 to 85 years and were diagnosed with TNM stage I to III disease. Sequencing generated a total of 130,000,000 or so productive TCRbeta reads, averaging around 4.2 million reads per sample. Bulk TCRbeta repertoires were compared between lung tumor tissue and matched distant non-tumor lung tissue obtained from 15 lung cancer patients. Around 30 paired specimens, one tumor and one normal lung sample per patient, were profiled by TCRbeta CDR3 sequencing.

RNA was isolated from bulk, unsorted tissue, and RNA quality was assessed with a NanoDrop ND-1000 and an Agilent 2100. For the normal lung samples, distant non-tumor tissue was collected more than 3 cm away from the tumor edge. All donors had newly diagnosed lung cancer, had not received prior chemotherapy, and were admitted for thoracic surgery in China between August and November 2014. The study excluded patients who had received radiotherapy or chemotherapy before or who had another cancer at the same time. Surgical tissue pieces of 1-2 cm3 were preserved in RNAlater solution and were kept at -80 degrees C until use. Summary of the overall study and its limitations: TCR diversity was significantly higher in younger patients, and greater tumor TCR diversity was associated with shorter overall survival and shorter disease-free survival. Because peripheral blood was not sequenced, blood TCRbeta repertoires in the lung cancer patients of the study were not examined. Neither the sequencing platform nor unique molecular identifiers are mentioned in the methods. Only 15 or so patients were included in the cohort, and the need for larger samples and more detailed clinical data was noted by the authors. The top 100 clones made up a significantly larger cumulative share of the repertoire in normal lung than in tumor tissue. Significantly higher TCR diversity (inverse Simpson) was observed in tumor tissue than in normal lung tissue (roughly 470 vs 170, P = 0.0075, Mann-Whitney U test).

This clonotype was counted between two and nine times. This receptor's antigen is unknown. Base qualities are not provided; no much larger clone lies one nucleotide away. The library came from multiplex PCR. The instrument given in TCRdb is Illumina HiSeq 2500. TCRbeta libraries were constructed through three rounds of nested PCR with primers (Table S4) according to protocols modified from ARM-PCR. Before sequencing, PCR products of 200-500 bp were excised from the gel and purified with the QIAquick gel extraction kit. Turning to the authors' computational methods: Reads were cleaned with Trimmomatic, merged with FLASH into complete CDR3 sequences, and assigned to V(D)J germline segments with MiTCR. Clonal diversity was computed as the inverse Simpson's index with VDJtools. A read counted as productive if the sequence was in-frame and lacked a premature stop codon. The public reads were run again by TCRdb, first through fastp at Q25 and then through MiXCR, and only productive beta chains were kept. Entries are consolidated by CDR3 protein sequence, retaining the most common genes and DNA. TCRdb's processing, not the authors' own work, is the source of the V and J calls. The sample table records tens of thousands of distinct CDR3 sequences; 60% to 70% of these occur just once. Roughly 20% of the sample goes to the ten largest clones.

From cysteine to phenylalanine, the CDR3 is 13 amino acids long. Of all the DNA, just the CDR3 is kept, 39 bases in frame from base 1. Taken from the germline V gene (reference sequence), the CDR1 and CDR2 loops are SEHNR and FQNEAQ. The V and J ends are trimmed by 6 bases and 0 bases, leaving 7 bases between them. Input material: distant non-tumor lung tissue. The sequence is built from TRBV7-9 and TRBJ2-3; confidence is insufficient to name the D gene. The receptor was derived from a woman aged 40 to 50 with non-small cell lung cancer. The DNA is TGTGCCAGCAGGACCGGAAGCACAGATACGCAGTATTTT. Its coded protein is CASRTGSTDTQYF.